The TCR beta chain under discussion was sequenced for a study of blood T cell repertoires in COVID-19. The overall study: Material from acute and convalescent COVID-19 was sourced from the United States, Italy and Spain. In each case, the material was cDNA or gDNA derived from T cells, B-cell-depleted T cells, or PBMCs.

The method was immunoSEQ multiplex PCR; TCRdb's version includes in-frame clones alone and lacks a portion of them. Of about 83,000 clones listed, more than 70% are singletons. The source is a woman of 80 years or more in a cohort sampled during active or convalescent COVID-19. The sequencing sample was made of peripheral blood.

CDR3 protein: CASSTIVGGNQPQHF. Written as DNA, the CDR3 is TGTGCCAGTAGTACCATCGTGGGGGGGAATCAGCCCCAGCATTTT. The chain has TRBV19 and TRBJ1-5, with D maybe TRBD1 (5 bases). Germline V gives CDR1 LNHDA, CDR2 SQIVND (reference sequence). V shed 4 bases and J shed 4 bases, with 14 bases lying between them. This CDR3 spans 15 amino acids.